This TCR beta chain was captured by sequencing in a study of T cell repertoires in cytomegalovirus infection (dated by TCRdb to the late 2010s). Looking at the study overall: Recently identified HLA-C-restricted CMV epitopes, whose presentation resists viral immunomodulation, were targeted by peptide stimulations together with well-studied HLA-B-restricted epitopes. Because public TCR beta signatures pointed to carriage of CMV infection together with the matching HLA type, the HLA type of each donor mattered for the analysis. What the authors observed across the whole study: In the ex vivo response, HLA-C-restricted CMV-specific TCR beta clonotypes were dominant, and in two of eight donors the single most frequent clonotype came from this HLA-C-restricted group. Cumulative frequency of public TCR beta family members discriminated carriers of CMV infection plus the relevant HLA type in this cohort and an independent roughly 330-donor cohort.

Sample treatment or condition, as interpreted from the label and publication: in vitro stimulation with specific CMV peptide epitopes to enrich CMV-specific T cells. As to this clonotype: Its antigen has not been determined. No base quality values were provided; no much bigger clone lies one nucleotide off.

Trimming removed 5 bases from V and 5 bases from J, leaving 10 bases between the germline ends. The CDR3, cysteine through phenylalanine, is 13 amino acids long. Of the read, only the CDR3 DNA is kept; its 39 bases are in frame from base 1. CDR1 and CDR2 (SEHNR, FQNEAQ) derive from the germline V gene (reference sequence). TCRdb lists the instrument as Illumina HiSeq 1500. TCRdb took the public reads, trimmed them with fastp at Q25, ran MiXCR for clone calling and kept in-frame beta chains. Every distinct CDR3 protein forms one entry, paired with its most common genes and DNA. The sample contains about 920,000 distinct CDR3 sequences, 30% to 40% of them found a single time. Of the sample, roughly an eighth is held by the ten largest clones.

The TCR originated in a human donor in good health (CMV status not recorded). Some clones in this sample may be carry-over from other donors' samples. The rearrangement combines TRBV7-9 with TRBJ2-1, and possibly TRBD1, on 6 matching bases. This specimen was cultured CD8+ T cells from PBMCs, taken from culture after CMV antigen stimulation. At the DNA level, the sequence is TGTGCCAGCAGCGGACAGTACGACAATGAGCAGTTCTTC. The encoded protein is CASSGQYDNEQFF.